These 25 T cell receptor beta chains came from one sample sequenced in a study of PD-L1 blockade in urothelial cancer. Profiled with immunoSEQ multiplex PCR; TCRdb holds only in-frame clones, not every one. Of roughly 43,000 clones listed, over 65% are singletons. This material consisted of PBMCs, taken around atezolizumab (anti-PD-L1) treatment. Receptor source: a man in his 70s with urothelial cancer.

The rearrangement links TRBV10-3 to TRBJ2-1; 14 bases match TRBD2. Germline V gene data show CDR1 as ENHRY and CDR2 as SYGVKD. V lost 10 bases to trimming and J lost 5 bases; unmatched junction nucleotides: 13. The CDR3 has 17 amino acids. CDR3 sequence: CATRGTSGSPLDNEQFF. Written as DNA, the CDR3 is TGTGCCACCCGAGGGACTAGCGGGAGCCCCCTCGACAATGAGCAGTTCTTC.

V usage is TRBV6-1 and J usage is TRBJ2-5; 7 bases line up with TRBD2. V lost 4 bases, J lost 1 base, and 6 bases stayed unmatched. Germline CDR1 is MNHNS and CDR2 is SASEGT. CDR3 length: 15 residues. CDR3: CASSGVGGTQETQYF. The CDR3, as DNA: TGTGCCAGCAGTGGGGTGGGAGGGACCCAAGAGACCCAGTACTTC.

The chain couples TRBV7-2 to TRBJ2-3; D is possibly TRBD1 (6 bases). V lost 6 bases and J 4 bases, leaving 14 bases between the germline ends. This CDR3 spans 14 amino acids. Germline values: CDR1 SGHTA, CDR2 FQGNSA. The CDR3 spells CASRSNRVADTQYF. CDR3 bases: TGTGCCAGCAGGTCGAACAGGGTGGCAGATACGCAGTATTTT.

V usage is TRBV5-5 and J usage is TRBJ1-3, with D hard to call. The germline V gene has CDR1 SGHKS and CDR2 YYEKEE (reference sequence). The CDR3 length is 12 residues. Trimming pared 4 bases from V and 8 bases from J, leaving 10 bases between. The CDR3 bases are TGTGCCAGCAGCCCGGGGATGGACACCATATATTTT. Its translation is CASSPGMDTIYF.

The rearrangement joins TRBV27 to TRBJ2-1; 7 bases match TRBD1. Germline loops: CDR1 MNHEY, CDR2 SMNVEV (reference sequence). CDR3 length: 13 residues. J lost 9 bases, V lost 8 bases, and 10 bases had no gene match. CDR3 coding DNA: TGTGCCAGCGGATCCGGGACAGTCGTTGAGCAGTTCTTC. Amino acids: CASGSGTVVEQFF.

This sequence joins TRBV11-3 and TRBJ2-4, with 8 bases fitting TRBD1. The J segment lost 8 bases and the V segment lost 5 bases, leaving 11 bases of the junction unmatched. Germline V lookup: CDR1 SGHNT, CDR2 YENEEA. CDR3 size: 15 residues. The CDR3 protein is CASSPDRARGHIQYF. CDR3 coding DNA: TGTGCCAGCAGCCCGGACAGGGCCCGGGGGCACATTCAGTACTTC.

The rearrangement uses TRBV19 and TRBJ2-1; TRBD2 matches 9 bases. The V gene end was trimmed by 4 bases and the J gene end by 3 bases; junction bases not matched to a gene: 7. Germline CDR1 is LNHDA and CDR2 is SQIVND (reference sequence). CDR3 size: 16 residues. Written as DNA, the CDR3 is TGTGCCAGTAGTAATATGGGACTAGCTTTCTACAATGAGCAGTTCTTC. Protein: CASSNMGLAFYNEQFF.

This chain joins TRBV7-9 and TRBJ2-5; 7 bases line up with TRBD1. The CDR3 is 13 amino acids. The V segment lost 5 bases and the J segment 5 bases; nucleotides outside the gene matches: 5. CDR1 is SEHNR, CDR2 FQNEAQ, per germline (reference sequence). The CDR3 reads CASSPRGIETQYF. The DNA for the CDR3 is TGTGCCAGCAGCCCCAGGGGGATCGAGACCCAGTACTTC.

The chain employs TRBV6-5 and TRBJ1-2; 8 nucleotides match TRBD1. Germline trimming cut 6 bases from V and 8 bases from J; bases unmatched to any gene: 11. The CDR3 is 14 residues long. Germline lookup yields CDR1 MNHEY and CDR2 SVGAGI. The CDR3 sequence: CASRPPGTGWGYTF. Written as DNA, the CDR3 is TGTGCCAGCAGACCCCCCGGGACAGGTTGGGGCTACACCTTC.

The chain uses TRBV13 and TRBJ2-1, with D unclear. CDR1 is PRHDT, CDR2 FYEKMQ, per germline (reference sequence). Deletions cut 3 bases from V and 2 bases from J, with 14 bases between. The CDR3 loop spans 16 amino acids. The CDR3: CASSLEGRRTYNEQFF. The CDR3 DNA is TGTGCCAGCAGCTTGGAAGGAAGGCGGACCTACAATGAGCAGTTCTTC.

This clone was counted only a few times. The J gene is TRBJ2-7, the V gene TRBV28, with TRBD2 matching over 9 bases. V dropped 3 bases and J dropped 7; count of bases not matched to a gene: 7. The germline CDR1 and CDR2 sequences are MDHEN and SYDVKM. The CDR3 length is 14 residues. CDR3: CASSLAGGPREQYF. As DNA, the CDR3 is TGTGCCAGCAGTTTGGCGGGAGGGCCGAGGGAGCAGTACTTC.

This clone showed up just once. The J gene is TRBJ2-7, the V gene TRBV19, with 10 positions matching TRBD1. V lost 10 bases to trimming and J lost 0 bases; unmatched junction nucleotides: 6. The CDR3 length is 14 residues. Germline lookup yields CDR1 LNHDA and CDR2 SQIVND (reference sequence). The CDR3 nucleotides are TGTGCCACTCCGGGACAGGGGCACTCCTACGAGCAGTACTTC. It yields the protein CATPGQGHSYEQYF.

The V and J genes are TRBV2 and TRBJ1-1, with D maybe TRBD1 (6 bases). The CDR3 runs 15 residues. V lost 6 bases and J 0 bases, leaving 14 bases between the germline ends. Germline CDR1 is SNHLY and CDR2 is FYNNEI. CDR3 DNA: TGTGCCAGCAGGGCCGGACAGAGACTGAACACTGAAGCTTTCTTT. This codes for CASRAGQRLNTEAFF.

The V gene is TRBV10-3, the J gene TRBJ2-3, with D uncertain. The CDR3 runs to 14 residues. Per germline, CDR1 ENHRY and CDR2 SYGVKD. V was cut by 2 bases and J by 5 bases, with 11 bases left in between. The CDR3 sequence: CAISEGYGGDTQYF. The DNA of the CDR3 is TGTGCCATCAGTGAGGGGTACGGCGGAGATACGCAGTATTTT.

This rearrangement joins TRBV28 to TRBJ1-1; D unclear. V lost 6 bases, J lost 2 bases, and 19 bases lay in between. The CDR3 loop spans 16 amino acids. Germline V lookup: CDR1 MDHEN, CDR2 SYDVKM. For the CDR3, the DNA is TGTGCCAGCAGCAGTGTATGGGTTTCGGGAAACACTGAAGCTTTCTTT. Translated, it gives CASSSVWVSGNTEAFF.

This rearrangement joins TRBV19 to TRBJ2-7, with 10 nucleotides matching TRBD1. Germline CDR1 is LNHDA and CDR2 is SQIVND (reference sequence). The CDR3 consists of 15 residues. V trimming: 7 bases; J trimming: 4 bases; junction bases outside the gene matches: 10. The CDR3 loop reads CASNQRTGGLYEQYF. The CDR3 nucleotides read TGTGCCAGTAACCAACGGACAGGGGGTTTATACGAGCAGTACTTC. Drawing the rest from reference TRBV19 and TRBJ2-7, the complete variable domain is DGGITQSPKYLFRKEGQNVTLSCEQNLNHDAMYWYRQDPGQGLRLIYYSQIVNDFQKGDIAEGYSVSREKKESFPLTVTSAQKNPTAFYLCASNQRTGGLYEQYFGPGTRLTVT.

This sequence joins TRBV11-2 and TRBJ2-5; unclear D gene. Germline V gives CDR1 SGHAT, CDR2 FQNNGV. CDR3 size: 14 residues. Trimming left V 5 bases short and J 5 bases short, with 15 bases between. The CDR3 region has the DNA TGTGCCAGCAGCGCCCAATACCTCGGTGAGACCCAGTACTTC. It encodes CASSAQYLGETQYF.

Remarks on this clone: A junction boundary mismatches the germline segment, possibly from a read error. The chain joins TRBV19 to TRBJ2-2; 10 bases are shared with TRBD2. Germline assignment: CDR1 LNHDA and CDR2 SQIVND (reference sequence). The CDR3 is 16 amino acids. The CDR3 region has the DNA TGTGCCAGTACTATATCCGGGACTAGCGTAACCGGGGAGCTGTTTTTT. Protein sequence: CASTISGTSVTGELFF.

V usage is TRBV7-3 and J usage is TRBJ2-1; 8 bases match TRBD2. After removal of 4 bases from V and 4 bases from J, the junction contained 6 bases not matched to a gene. The CDR3 is 15 amino acids. Germline V gene data show CDR1 as SGHTA and CDR2 as FQGTGA. DNA for the CDR3: TGTGCCAGCAGCTCGACTAGCGAGCCATACAATGAGCAGTTCTTC. Protein sequence: CASSSTSEPYNEQFF. The full variable domain, rest sourced from reference TRBV7-3 and TRBJ2-1, is GAGVSQTPSNKVTEKGKYVELRCDPISGHTALYWYRQSLGQGPEFLIYFQGTGAADDSGLPNDRFFAVRPEGSVSTLKIQRTERGDSAVYLCASSSTSEPYNEQFFGPGTRLTVL.

The chain has TRBV5-5 and TRBJ1-1; a possible D gene is TRBD1 (6 bases). Germline V lookup: CDR1 SGHKS, CDR2 YYEKEE (reference sequence). CDR3 size: 15 residues. Trimming cost V 2 bases and J 0 bases, with 11 bases left between them. The CDR3 is CASSFFDRLNTEAFF. The CDR3, as DNA: TGTGCCAGCAGCTTCTTCGACAGGCTGAACACTGAAGCTTTCTTT.

The chain recombines TRBV18 with TRBJ2-3; 7 positions match TRBD2. CDR3 length equals 16 residues. The trim removed 1 base at V and 2 bases at J, leaving 6 bases unmatched. Germline CDR1 and CDR2: KGHSH and LQKENI. CDR3 residues: CASSPQASGLTDTQYF. Written as DNA, the CDR3 is TGTGCCAGCTCACCACAGGCTAGCGGACTCACAGATACGCAGTATTTT.

V and J are TRBV19 and TRBJ2-1; 12 bases match TRBD2. The length of the CDR3 is 14 residues. With 7 bases clipped from V and 7 bases from J, the junction kept 5 bases outside the gene matches. CDR1 and CDR2 (germline): LNHDA, SQIVND (reference sequence). The CDR3 region is CASTTSGRMNEQFF. The CDR3 DNA reads as TGTGCCAGTACGACTAGCGGGAGAATGAATGAGCAGTTCTTC.

V and J are TRBV6-5 and TRBJ1-5; 9 positions agree with TRBD1. CDR3 size: 15 residues. Germline-derived CDR1 and CDR2 are MNHEY and SVGAGI. V shed 5 bases and J 6 bases; nucleotides not matched to a gene: 8. In DNA form, the CDR3 reads TGTGCCAGCAGTAGGGACAGGGAGGGGGGTCAGCCCCAGCATTTT. Amino acid sequence: CASSRDREGGQPQHF.

This clone showed up just a few times. V and J are TRBV29-1 and TRBJ2-2; possible D gene TRBD2, 6 bases. V lost 2 bases, J lost 5 bases, and 12 bases lay in between. The CDR3 totals 14 residues. From germline, CDR1 is SQVTM and CDR2 ANQGSEA. CDR3 nucleotide sequence: TGCAGCGTTGAAAGGAGGGGATGGACCGGGGAGCTGTTTTTT. Amino acid sequence: CSVERRGWTGELFF.

The rearrangement links TRBV5-6 to TRBJ2-7; TRBD1 agrees at 9 bases. Losses at the gene ends were 2 bases for V and 5 bases for J; bases not matched to a gene: 11. In germline, CDR1 is SGHDT, CDR2 YYEEEE. The CDR3 totals 16 residues. CDR3 nucleotide sequence: TGTGCCAGCAGCTTCCGGGGGACAGGGATTAACGACGAGCAGTACTTC. Its protein product is CASSFRGTGINDEQYF.